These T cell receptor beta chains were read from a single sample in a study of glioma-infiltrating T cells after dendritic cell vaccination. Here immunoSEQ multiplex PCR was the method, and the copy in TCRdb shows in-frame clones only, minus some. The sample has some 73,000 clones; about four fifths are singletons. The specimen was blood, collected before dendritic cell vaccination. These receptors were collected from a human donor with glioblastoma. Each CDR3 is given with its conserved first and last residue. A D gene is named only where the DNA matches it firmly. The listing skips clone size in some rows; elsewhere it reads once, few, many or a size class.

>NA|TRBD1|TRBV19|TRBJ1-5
TGTGCCAGTAGGACGACAGGGGAACAGCCCCAGCATTTT
CASRTTGEQPQHF
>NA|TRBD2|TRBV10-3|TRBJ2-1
TGTGCCATCAATTCTATGGGTAGCGGGGGGAGCTCCTACAATGAGCAGTTCTTC
CAINSMGSGGSSYNEQFF
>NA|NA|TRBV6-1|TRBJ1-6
TGTGCCAGCAGTGAAGAGGGGCAGGCATCACCCCTCCACTTT
CASSEEGQASPLHF
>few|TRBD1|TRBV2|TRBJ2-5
TGTGCCAGCAGCGCCGGGACAGCGCGTCAAGAGACCCAGTACTTC
CASSAGTARQETQYF
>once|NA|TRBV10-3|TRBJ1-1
TGTGCCATCAGTGAAGTGAGGGAGAACACTGAAGCTTTCTTT
CAISEVRENTEAFF
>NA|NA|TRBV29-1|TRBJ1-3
TGCAGCGTTGGTCAGGTCTCTGGAAACACCATATATTTT
CSVGQVSGNTIYF
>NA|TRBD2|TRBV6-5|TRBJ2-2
TGTGCCAGCAGTTGGGGGGGAACGAACACCGGGGAGCTGTTTTTT
CASSWGGTNTGELFF
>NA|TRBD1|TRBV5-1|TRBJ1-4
TGCGCCAGCATGACCGGGACAGGGGGTGAAAAACTGTTTTTT
CASMTGTGGEKLFF
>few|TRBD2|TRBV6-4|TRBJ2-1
TGTGCCAGCAGTGACTCGACTAGCGGGGGGGATGAGCAGTTCTTC
CASSDSTSGGDEQFF
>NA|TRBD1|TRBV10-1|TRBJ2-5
TGCGCCAGCAGCCGGGACAGGGGGGAGACCCAGTACTTC
CASSRDRGETQYF
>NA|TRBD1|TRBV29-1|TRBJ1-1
TGCAGCGTTGTCGGACAGGGGCTGAACACTGAAGCTTTCTTT
CSVVGQGLNTEAFF
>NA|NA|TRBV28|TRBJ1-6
TGTGCCAGCAGTTCAGTGAATTCACCCCTCCACTTT
CASSSVNSPLHF
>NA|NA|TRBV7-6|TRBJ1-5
TGTGCCAGCAGCCCGCAGGGAGGACCAGGCAATCAGCCCCAGCATTTT
CASSPQGGPGNQPQHF
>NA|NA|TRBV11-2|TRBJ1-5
TGTGCCAGCAGCTTGGAGGGCGCGGGCAATCAGCCCCAGCATTTT
CASSLEGAGNQPQHF
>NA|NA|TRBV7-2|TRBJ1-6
TGTGCCAGCAGCTTAGTAGGCGGGGGGGACTCACCCCTCCACTTT
CASSLVGGGDSPLHF
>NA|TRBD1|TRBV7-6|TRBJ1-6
TGTGCCAGCAGCTTAGAGGGGACAGGGGCCATTAATTCACCCCTCCACTTT
CASSLEGTGAINSPLHF
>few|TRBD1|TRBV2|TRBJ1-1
TGTGCCAGCAGTGTACAGGGGCAGAGCACTGAAGCTTTCTTT
CASSVQGQSTEAFF
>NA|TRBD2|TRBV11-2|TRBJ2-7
TGTGCCAGCAGCCCGCCGGGCGTAGCGGGGAGCTTCTACGAGCAGTACTTC
CASSPPGVAGSFYEQYF
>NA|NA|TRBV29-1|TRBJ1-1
TGCAGCGTTGAAGATGGGAGTGCTGAAGCTTTCTTT
CSVEDGSAEAFF
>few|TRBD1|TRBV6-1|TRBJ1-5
TGTGCCAGCATAGGAACCGGGACAGTCGATCAGCCCCAGCATTTT
CASIGTGTVDQPQHF
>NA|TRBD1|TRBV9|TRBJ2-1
TGTGCCAGCAGCGCCGGACAGGGGCCCTACAATGAGCAGTTCTTC
CASSAGQGPYNEQFF
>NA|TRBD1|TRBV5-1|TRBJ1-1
TGCGCCAGCAGCCTCCAGGGGACAGGGTCCCCTTTCTTT
CASSLQGTGSPFF
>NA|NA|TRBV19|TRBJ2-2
TGTGCCAGTAGTATACAGGGCCCCGGGGAGCTGTTTTTT
CASSIQGPGELFF
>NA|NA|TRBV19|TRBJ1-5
TGTGCCAGTAGCCAGGGGTATAGCAATCAGCCCCAGCATTTT
CASSQGYSNQPQHF
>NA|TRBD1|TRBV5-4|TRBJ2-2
TGTGCCAGCAGCCCAGCCTCAAGGGACAGCCTAAACGGGGAGCTGTTTTTT
CASSPASRDSLNGELFF
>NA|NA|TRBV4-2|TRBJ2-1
TGTGCCAGCAGCCAAGAACTAGGGGGTGGGGGGGATGAGCAGTTCTTC
CASSQELGGGGDEQFF
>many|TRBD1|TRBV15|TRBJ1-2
TGTGCCACCAGCCCAAGGACAGGGAACTCGAACTATGGCTACACCTTC
CATSPRTGNSNYGYTF
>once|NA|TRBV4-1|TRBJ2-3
TGCGCCAGCAGTTCCATTTCAGATACGCAGTATTTT
CASSSISDTQYF
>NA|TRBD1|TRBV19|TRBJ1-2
TGTGCCAGCGGGGACAGTAAAAACTATGGCTACACCTTC
CASGDSKNYGYTF